A selection of T cell receptor beta chains follows, all from one sample in a study of T-cell reconstitution after alpha-beta-depleted transplantation in children. TCRdb ran MiXCR on the PCR reads and lists one entry per CDR3 protein. Of a few hundred thousand distinct CDR3 sequences listed, roughly 13% are singletons. The sequencing here drew on PBMCs, mostly from graft donor cells, taken 360 days after TCRalphabeta/CD19-depleted stem cell transplant. The origin of the receptors is a male patient younger than 18 who had a stem cell transplant for acute myeloid leukemia, so the T cells may come from the graft donor. Each CDR3 is given with its conserved first and last residue. Fields, in order: J gene, V gene, CDR3 protein.

TRBJ2-2	TRBV29-1	CSVAVHRATGELFF
TRBJ2-1	TRBV6-2/TRBV6-3	CASSYSWDSYNEQFF
TRBJ1-1	TRBV7-9	CASSLASGNTEAFF
TRBJ2-1	TRBV6-4	CASSDSQFRLAGEGNEQFF
TRBJ2-1	TRBV5-1	CASSSTPELQKKAGEGNEQFF
TRBJ2-5	TRBV28	CASSLRPSYETQYF
TRBJ2-7	TRBV6-2/TRBV6-3	CASSYSGSGNEQYF
TRBJ2-7	TRBV5-4	CASSSRTGGPYEQYF
TRBJ2-2	TRBV3-1	CASSQGDAGELFF
TRBJ2-7	TRBV5-1	CASSQGDGYEQYF
TRBJ2-2	TRBV25-1	CASSESGITGPGELFF
TRBJ2-7	TRBV4-2	CASSQDKVDFGEQYF
TRBJ1-1	TRBV5-5	CASSLGVGEAFF
TRBJ2-6	TRBV18	CASSPGGRISGANVLTF
TRBJ2-7	TRBV29-1	CSVGGGWGEQYF
TRBJ2-5	TRBV5-1	CASSLDRVWGETQYF
TRBJ2-7	TRBV9	CASSVEDVGSYEQYF
TRBJ1-4	TRBV24-1	CATSDPQQGPNEKLFF
TRBJ2-2	TRBV20-1	CSLAGMNTGELFF
TRBJ2-7	TRBV7-2	CASSLVVRPDRIEQYF
TRBJ2-4	TRBV5-4	CASSFKYF
TRBJ2-5	TRBV7-9	CASSSPDGRDQETQYF
TRBJ2-1	TRBV5-6	CASSPRLAGMNNEQFF
TRBJ2-5	TRBV15	CATSAPGITGLPPKYQETQYF
TRBJ2-7	TRBV6-2/TRBV6-3	CASSYPGTFEQYF
TRBJ2-1	TRBV4-3	CASSQDWGGSEQFF